This T cell receptor beta chain was sequenced for a study of T cells after yellow fever vaccination. Broader study findings: Across the CD4 and CD8 compartments, a small share of clonotypes was present in both.

TCRdb fed the 5' RACE reads into MiXCR, producing one record per CDR3 protein. The repertoire holds some 300,000 distinct CDR3 sequences, with 8.7% as singletons. Germline V lookup: CDR1 SGHRS, CDR2 YFSETQ. The CDR3 is made up of 16 amino acids. The J segment lost 1 base and the V segment lost 4 bases, leaving 10 bases of the junction unmatched. In this sample, this clonotype turned up many times. The antigen is undetermined. This clonotype was obtained from a young man who received the YFV17D yellow fever vaccine. Material: CD4+ T cells sorted from PBMCs, obtained 5 days after the yellow fever booster vaccination. The chain couples TRBV5-1 to TRBJ2-5, with 7 bases fitting TRBD2. Written as DNA, the CDR3 is TGCGCCAGCAGCCGGGGAGGGTCTGCCGTCCAAGAGACCCAGTACTTC. Protein product: CASSRGGSAVQETQYF.